This T cell receptor beta chain was profiled in a study of T cell clusters in autoimmune cytopenias. TRB was amplified by touch-down multiplex PCR, primer pools A and B combined. TCRdb re-called the multiplex PCR reads and gives one entry per CDR3 protein, without DNA. The sample holds some 8,000 distinct CDR3 sequences. As regards this clonotype: The antigen is undetermined.

Roughly 38,000 genome equivalents of blood DNA were amplified for TRB. Germline V CDR1 and CDR2: KGHSH, LQKENI. The CDR3 has 11 amino acids. Overall study results and limits: A dominant lymphoma-associated repertoire apparently masked the cluster-lack signature in secondary cytopenia versus chronic lymphocytic leukemia. Clustering suggested that physiological T cell clusters were missing in primary autoimmune cytopenia patients. TRB repertoire shifts in secondary cytopenia and chronic lymphocytic leukemia mostly reflected lymphoma, not autoimmunity.

The origin of this receptor is a human donor with an autoimmune cytopenia or autoimmune hepatitis (not recorded which). V gene TRBV18 combines with J gene TRBJ2-7. The specimen was peripheral blood. The CDR3 reads CASSQGYEQYF.